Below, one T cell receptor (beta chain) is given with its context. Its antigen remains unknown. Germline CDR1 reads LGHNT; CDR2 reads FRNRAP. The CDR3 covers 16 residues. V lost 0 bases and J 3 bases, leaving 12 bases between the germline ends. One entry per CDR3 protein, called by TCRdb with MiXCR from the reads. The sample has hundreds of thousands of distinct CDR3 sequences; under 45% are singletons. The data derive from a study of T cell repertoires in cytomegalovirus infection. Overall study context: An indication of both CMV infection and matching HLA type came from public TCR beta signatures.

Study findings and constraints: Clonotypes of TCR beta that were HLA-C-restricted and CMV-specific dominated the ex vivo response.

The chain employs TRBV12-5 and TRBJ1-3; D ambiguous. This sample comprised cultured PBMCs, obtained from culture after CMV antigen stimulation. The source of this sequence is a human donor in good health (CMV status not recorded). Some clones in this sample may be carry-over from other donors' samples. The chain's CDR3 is CASGLVLDRGGNTIYF. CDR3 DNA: TGTGCTAGTGGTTTGGTACTAGATCGAGGTGGAAACACCATATATTTT. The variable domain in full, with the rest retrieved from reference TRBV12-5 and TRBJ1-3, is DARVTQTPRHKVTEMGQEVTMRCQPILGHNTVFWYRQTMMQGLELLAYFRNRAPLDDSGMPKDRFSAEMPDATLATLKIQPSEPRDSAVYFCASGLVLDRGGNTIYFGEGSWLTVV.